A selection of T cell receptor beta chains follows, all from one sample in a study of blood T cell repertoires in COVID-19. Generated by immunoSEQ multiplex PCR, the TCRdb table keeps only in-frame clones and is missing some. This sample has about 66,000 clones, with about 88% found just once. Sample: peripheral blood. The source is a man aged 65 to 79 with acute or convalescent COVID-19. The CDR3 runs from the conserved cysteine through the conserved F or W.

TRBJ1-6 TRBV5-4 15 CASRRTGAYNSPLHF
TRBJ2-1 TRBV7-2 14 CASSVSGGYNEQFF
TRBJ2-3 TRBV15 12 CATSTGGNTQYF
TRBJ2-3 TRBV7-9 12 CVWRGATDTQYF
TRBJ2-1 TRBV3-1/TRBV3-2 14 CASSRGQGANEQFF
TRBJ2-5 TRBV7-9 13 CASSPDRQETQYF
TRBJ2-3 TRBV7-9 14 CASLSGGSTDTQYF
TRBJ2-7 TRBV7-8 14 CASSLGTASYEQYF
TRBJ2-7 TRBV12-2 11 CASRSLHEQYF
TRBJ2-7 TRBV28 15 CASTWGGSTSYEQYF
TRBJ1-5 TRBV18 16 CASSPPNGQGNQPQHF
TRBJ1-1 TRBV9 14 CASTQGGRNTEAFF
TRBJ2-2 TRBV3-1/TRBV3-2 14 CASSRDRGYGELFF
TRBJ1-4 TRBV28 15 CASSHRDRENEKLFF
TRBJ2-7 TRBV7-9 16 CASSLVAGQGNYEQYF
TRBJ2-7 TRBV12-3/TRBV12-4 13 CASSNRGPYEQYF
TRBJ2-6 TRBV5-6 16 CASSLQGHSGANVLTF
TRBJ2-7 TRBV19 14 CASSMRTGPYEQYF
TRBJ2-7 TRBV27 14 CASRSLGGQFEQYF
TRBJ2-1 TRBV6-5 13 CASSRDSYNEQFF
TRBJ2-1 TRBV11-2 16 CASSLRTGRSYNEQFF
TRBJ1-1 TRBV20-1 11 CSAPVSVEAFF
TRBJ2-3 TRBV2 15 CASNDRGKFIDTQYF
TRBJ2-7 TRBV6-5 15 CASSYSGTGPYEQYF
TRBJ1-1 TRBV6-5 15 CASSYDLGAYTEAFF
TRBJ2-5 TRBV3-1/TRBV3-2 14 CASSQPPGQETQYF
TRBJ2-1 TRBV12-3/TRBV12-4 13 CASSWAGYNEQFF
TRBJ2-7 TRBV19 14 CASSIPRGGSEQYF
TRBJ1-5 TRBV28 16 CASSIFITGVNQPQHF
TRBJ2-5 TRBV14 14 CASSQGGGAETQYF
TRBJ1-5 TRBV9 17 CASSVGRNRVWPFSQHF
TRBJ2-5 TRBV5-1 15 CASSLFQGGQETQYF
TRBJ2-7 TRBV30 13 CAWRSRGSYEQYF
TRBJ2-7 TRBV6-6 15 CASSSRQANSYEQYF
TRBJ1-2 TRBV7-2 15 CASSPDREANYGYTF
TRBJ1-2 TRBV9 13 CASSAPLNYGYTF
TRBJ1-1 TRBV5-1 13 CASSYPGNTEAFF
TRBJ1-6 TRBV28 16 CASRGTGRSYNSPLHF
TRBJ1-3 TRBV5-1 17 CASSLDGQGITGNTIYF
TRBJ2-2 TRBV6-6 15 CASSYALAGGEELFF
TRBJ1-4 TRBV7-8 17 CASSLEGGTGMGEKLFF
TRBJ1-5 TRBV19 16 CASSMMSGGGNQPQHF
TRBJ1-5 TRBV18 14 CASSRGPGGEGQHF
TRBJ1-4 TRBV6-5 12 CASERQGEKLFF
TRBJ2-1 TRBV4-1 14 CASSPWDRDNEQFF
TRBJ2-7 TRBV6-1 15 CASSEYGGHIYEQYF
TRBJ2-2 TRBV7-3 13 CASTLPNTGELFF
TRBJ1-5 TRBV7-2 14 CASSSDRGNQPQHF
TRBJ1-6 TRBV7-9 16 CASSLALTAHNSPLHF
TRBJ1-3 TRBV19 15 CASRRDRGSGNTIYF
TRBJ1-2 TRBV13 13 CASSPIPRDGYTF
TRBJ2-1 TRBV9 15 CASSLGQGTYNEQFF
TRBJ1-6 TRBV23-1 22 CASSHSSLTLDRESSYNSPLHF
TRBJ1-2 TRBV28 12 CASIPTRGGYTF
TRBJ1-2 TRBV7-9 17 CASSHLLRGGANYGYTF
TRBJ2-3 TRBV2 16 CASRDGTSGSMDTQYF
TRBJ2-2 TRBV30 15 CAWRLAATNTGELFF